The 26 T cell receptor beta chains below were found in one sample sequenced in a study of blood T cell repertoires in COVID-19. Only in-frame clones appear in the TCRdb table, and some are missing; sequencing was by immunoSEQ multiplex PCR. The sample yields about 37,000 clones, around three quarters seen once. Specimen: peripheral blood. Source of these receptors: a woman in her seventies with acute or convalescent COVID-19.

This clone was picked up one time. The chain recombines TRBV6-5 with TRBJ2-7; the match to TRBD1 covers 8 bases. Germline values: CDR1 MNHEY, CDR2 SVGAGI. Germline trimming cut 8 bases from V and 9 bases from J; bases unmatched to any gene: 12. This CDR3 has 13 amino acids. The CDR3 region has the DNA TGTGCCAGCCAACCCGGACAGGGTTTATTGCAGTACTTC. It translates to CASQPGQGLLQYF.

This chain connects TRBV20-1 to TRBJ2-7; 10 bases fit TRBD2. The CDR3 loop spans 15 amino acids. V gave up 3 bases and J gave up 0 bases; unmatched junction bases: 5. Germline CDR1 and CDR2: DFQATT and SNEGSKA (reference sequence). The CDR3 loop is CSASKGLASSYEQYF. The CDR3 coding sequence is TGCAGTGCTAGTAAGGGACTAGCGAGCTCCTACGAGCAGTACTTC.

Regarding this clone: The junction and the germline gene differ at one end; a read error may be behind it. This chain joins TRBV7-2 and TRBJ2-7; 8 bases are shared with TRBD1. The CDR3 runs to 15 residues. Germline V gene data show CDR1 as SGHTA and CDR2 as FQGNSA. Written as DNA, the CDR3 is TGTGTCAGCAGCTTGGGACAGGCGGATTTGTACGAGCAGTACTTC. Protein: CVSSLGQADLYEQYF.

The chain links TRBV7-2 to TRBJ2-1; TRBD2 matches at 11 bases. Germline V gene sequence: CDR1 SGHTA, CDR2 FQGNSA. V dropped 2 bases and J dropped 4; count of bases not matched to a gene: 10. There are 18 residues in the CDR3. The CDR3 DNA follows: TGTGCCAGCAGCTTATATCGAAGCGGGACTAGCGGTTACAATGAGCAGTTCTTC. Amino acid sequence: CASSLYRSGTSGYNEQFF.

The chain has TRBV11-2 and TRBJ2-3; 8 nucleotides align to TRBD2. Losses at the gene ends were 2 bases for V and 0 bases for J; bases not matched to a gene: 4. Germline loops: CDR1 SGHAT, CDR2 FQNNGV. The CDR3 has 16 residues. This chain's CDR3 is CASSLRLARSTDTQYF. The CDR3 coding sequence is TGTGCCAGCAGCTTAAGACTAGCGCGGAGCACAGATACGCAGTATTTT.

The rearrangement uses TRBV2 and TRBJ2-3; D call uncertain. The CDR3 spans 13 residues. CDR1 and CDR2 (germline): SNHLY, FYNNEI. Trimming took off 2 bases at V and 1 base at J, with 4 bases between the two ends. For the CDR3, the DNA is TGTGCCAGCAGTGAAATCGGCACAGATACGCAGTATTTT. Translated, it gives CASSEIGTDTQYF.

The V gene is TRBV27, the J gene TRBJ2-3; TRBD2 aligns across 10 bases. The germline V gene has CDR1 MNHEY and CDR2 SMNVEV (reference sequence). CDR3 length: 15 residues. V gave up 9 bases and J gave up 0 bases; unmatched junction bases: 6. For the CDR3, the DNA is TGTGCCAGTGCTAGCGGGAGAACTAGCACAGATACGCAGTATTTT. Protein sequence: CASASGRTSTDTQYF.

This sequence joins TRBV10-3 and TRBJ2-7, with 12 nucleotides matching TRBD2. Per the germline V gene, CDR1 is ENHRY and CDR2 is SYGVKD. J lost 3 bases, V lost 5 bases, and 2 bases had no gene match. CDR3 length: 14 amino acids. CDR3 residues: CAISPSGRGYEQYF. The DNA of the CDR3 is TGTGCCATCAGTCCTAGCGGGAGGGGCTACGAGCAGTACTTC.

This rearrangement joins TRBV5-6 to TRBJ2-1, with TRBD1 matching 11 bases. The CDR3 covers 14 residues. Germline lookup yields CDR1 SGHDT and CDR2 YYEEEE. V trimming: 3 bases; J trimming: 10 bases; junction bases outside the gene matches: 6. CDR3 amino acids: CASSYGQGAGEQFF. The CDR3 DNA follows: TGTGCCAGCAGCTATGGACAGGGGGCAGGGGAGCAGTTCTTC.

The genes are TRBV2 and TRBJ2-7; 8 bases match TRBD1. J gave up 3 bases and V 8 bases, and 6 bases lay outside the gene matches. Germline V gene lookup returns CDR1 SNHLY and CDR2 FYNNEI. The CDR3 is made up of 13 amino acids. For the CDR3, the DNA is TGTGCCAGCCTGGACAGGGACAGCTACGAGCAGTACTTC. This encodes CASLDRDSYEQYF.

V usage is TRBV5-6 and J usage is TRBJ2-4, with 9 nucleotides matching TRBD1. Germline CDR1 is SGHDT and CDR2 is YYEEEE. The trim removed 4 bases at V and 6 bases at J, leaving 14 bases unmatched. The CDR3 sequence is 17 residues long. The DNA for the CDR3 is TGTGCCAGCAGCATGACGTTTACAGGGGGCGCGATAAACATTCAGTACTTC. It translates to CASSMTFTGGAINIQYF.

The chain uses TRBV25-1 and TRBJ1-2; perhaps TRBD1 as D (5 bases). The CDR3 contains 13 residues. Per the germline V gene, CDR1 is MGHDK and CDR2 is SYGVNS. Trimming cost V 6 bases and J 5 bases, with 13 bases left between them. The CDR3 DNA follows: TGTGCCAGCAGAGACAGCAATGAGTATGGCTACACCTTC. This sequence encodes CASRDSNEYGYTF.

This chain uses TRBV2 with TRBJ2-1; D is possibly TRBD1 (5 bases). The V gene's germline CDR1 is SNHLY and CDR2 FYNNEI. Trimming removed 1 base at V and 0 bases at J, with 10 bases between. CDR3 length: 16 residues. The CDR3 is CASSEDGAGSYNEQFF. In DNA form, the CDR3 reads TGTGCCAGCAGTGAAGATGGGGCAGGCTCCTACAATGAGCAGTTCTTC.

V usage is TRBV4-2 and J usage is TRBJ1-6; 8 bases map to TRBD1. Germline trimming cut 0 bases from V and 8 bases from J; bases unmatched to any gene: 3. The CDR3 has 15 residues. Germline V gene sequence: CDR1 LGHNA, CDR2 YNFKEQ. The CDR3 nucleotides read TGTGCCAGCAGCCAAGATGGACAGGGTCATTCACCCCTCCACTTT. This translates into CASSQDGQGHSPLHF.

The rearrangement joins TRBV5-4 to TRBJ2-2; 8 nucleotides match TRBD2. CDR3 length: 16 amino acids. Trimming cost V 2 bases and J 3 bases; bases outside gene matches: 6. Looked up from germline, CDR1 is SGHNT and CDR2 is YYREEE (reference sequence). CDR3 protein: CASSFSGGAHTGELFF. As DNA, the CDR3 is TGTGCCAGCAGCTTCTCGGGGGGGGCTCACACCGGGGAGCTGTTTTTT.

V gene TRBV18 combines with J gene TRBJ1-1; 7 bases agree with TRBD1. The CDR3 consists of 16 residues. V lost 3 bases and J lost 5; bases outside the gene matches: 12. Per germline, CDR1 KGHSH and CDR2 LQKENI. In DNA form, the CDR3 reads TGTGCCAGCTCACCCCAAGGCAGGGGGGTTTCGACTGAAGCTTTCTTT. It encodes CASSPQGRGVSTEAFF.

The CDR3 DNA follows: TGTGCCAGTAGCTTAACTAGTGCCGATACGCAGTATTTT. It yields the protein CASSLTSADTQYF. J is TRBJ2-3 and V is TRBV19; TRBD2 might be the D (5 bases). Looked up from germline, CDR1 is LNHDA and CDR2 is SQIVND (reference sequence). Trimming stripped 6 bases from V and 6 bases from J, with 13 bases between. The CDR3 is 13 residues long.

The V call is TRBV11-2, the J call TRBJ2-1, with D possibly matching TRBD2 (6 bases). V lost 1 base and J lost 8, with 18 bases in between. From germline, CDR1 is SGHAT and CDR2 FQNNGV. This CDR3 region has 16 residues. DNA of the CDR3: TGTGCCAGCAGCTTAGGCCTCCTGGAGGGCGGGGATGAGCAGTTCTTC. The encoded protein is CASSLGLLEGGDEQFF.

This clone came up a few times. This chain connects TRBV5-1 to TRBJ2-7; D possibly corresponds to TRBD1 (6 bases). With 0 bases removed from V and 2 bases from J, the gap between germline ends came to 15 bases. The length of the CDR3 is 16 residues. The germline V gene has CDR1 SGHRS and CDR2 YFSETQ. The CDR3 DNA reads as TGCGCCAGCAGCTTGGCCTTGGGGGCCCCCCCCTACGAGCAGTACTTC. Residues: CASSLALGAPPYEQYF.

The sample holds one count of this clone. CDR3 nucleotide sequence: TGTGCCAGCAGGCTCGGACAGGGGACTTACGAGCAGTACTTC. Translation gives CASRLGQGTYEQYF. This chain uses TRBV5-6 with TRBJ2-7, with 9 bases lining up with TRBD1. The CDR3 consists of 14 residues. Per the germline V gene, CDR1 is SGHDT and CDR2 is YYEEEE. V shed 5 bases, J shed 4 bases, and the junction held 7 bases outside the gene matches. Complete variable domain (other parts from reference TRBV5-6 and TRBJ2-7): DAGVTQSPTHLIKTRGQQVTLRCSPKSGHDTVSWYQQALGQGPQFIFQYYEEEERQRGNFPDRFSGHQFPNYSSELNVNALLLGDSALYLCASRLGQGTYEQYFGPGTRLTVT.

This clone came up a few times. The rearrangement joins TRBV29-1 to TRBJ1-3; TRBD1 agrees at 7 bases. The CDR3 runs 15 residues. With 5 bases clipped from V and 0 bases from J, the junction kept 7 bases outside the gene matches. Germline CDR1 is SQVTM and CDR2 is ANQGSEA. The CDR3 protein is CSVLGTEHSGNTIYF. The DNA of the CDR3 is TGCAGCGTTCTGGGGACAGAGCACTCTGGAAACACCATATATTTT.

The V and J genes are TRBV6-5 and TRBJ2-5, with 8 bases matching TRBD2. Germline V gene lookup returns CDR1 MNHEY and CDR2 SVGAGI. V lost 7 bases and J lost 3; bases outside the gene matches: 4. The CDR3 totals 13 residues. CDR3 sequence: CASTREVEETQYF. CDR3 in DNA: TGTGCCAGCACGCGGGAGGTGGAAGAGACCCAGTACTTC.

The chain is built from TRBV19 and TRBJ2-3, with 9 bases fitting TRBD2. This CDR3 spans 16 amino acids. Germline lookup yields CDR1 LNHDA and CDR2 SQIVND (reference sequence). Trimming at V came to 5 bases and at J to 2 bases, leaving 8 bases not matched to a gene. The CDR3 is CASSLTASGTTDTQYF. DNA of the CDR3: TGTGCCAGTAGTTTAACGGCTAGCGGGACCACAGATACGCAGTATTTT. Full variable domain (outside the CDR3, taken from reference TRBV19 and TRBJ2-3): DGGITQSPKYLFRKEGQNVTLSCEQNLNHDAMYWYRQDPGQGLRLIYYSQIVNDFQKGDIAEGYSVSREKKESFPLTVTSAQKNPTAFYLCASSLTASGTTDTQYFGPGTRLTVL.

The V gene is TRBV5-4, the J gene TRBJ2-4, with 9 bases matching TRBD2. The germline CDR1 and CDR2 sequences are SGHNT and YYREEE (reference sequence). With V trimmed by 0 bases and J by 2 bases, 12 bases remained unmatched. CDR3 length equals 19 residues. CDR3 residues: CASSLEVAGGPGSKNIQYF. DNA for the CDR3: TGTGCCAGCAGCTTGGAGGTCGCGGGGGGGCCGGGCTCCAAAAACATTCAGTACTTC.

The chain couples TRBV19 to TRBJ1-6; TRBD1 matches 7 bases. The CDR3 is made up of 15 amino acids. V lost 7 bases to trimming and J lost 5 bases; unmatched junction nucleotides: 8. CDR1 and CDR2 (germline): LNHDA, SQIVND (reference sequence). CDR3 coding DNA: TGTGCCAGTACCAACCGACAGGGAAATAATTCACCCCTCCACTTT. As protein: CASTNRQGNNSPLHF.

DNA for the CDR3: TGCGCCAGCAGCTTGGGGCAGGGGCGTACGTCAGATACGCAGTATTTT. It codes for CASSLGQGRTSDTQYF. The chain combines TRBV5-1 with TRBJ2-3; TRBD1 is a possible D gene (6 bases). The CDR3 consists of 16 residues. Germline V lookup: CDR1 SGHRS, CDR2 YFSETQ. Trimming left V 0 bases short and J 4 bases short, with 15 bases between.